Reported below is one T cell receptor beta chain. A read error is possible here, since a much larger clone lies one base away. Lacking the conserved final phenylalanine or tryptophan, this CDR3 likely reflects a read error. The CDR3 runs to 13 residues. In germline, CDR1 is SGHRS, CDR2 YFSETQ. V was trimmed by 7 bases and J by 0 bases, leaving 10 bases between them. TCRdb itself ran the 5' RACE reads through MiXCR, one entry per CDR3 protein. The sample lists about 60,000 distinct CDR3 sequences, nearly 30% occurring once. The rearrangement uses TRBV5-1 and TRBJ1-1; D remains unclear. Sample: tumor-infiltrating naive CD4+ T cells sorted from the breast tumor. The subset was: naive CD4+ T cells, CD4+CD45RA+CD25-. The origin of this receptor is a female donor with breast cancer. The CDR3 here is CASSPGMNTEAFS. Written as DNA, the CDR3 is TGCGCCAGCTCCCCGGGGATGAACACTGAAGCTTTCTCT.